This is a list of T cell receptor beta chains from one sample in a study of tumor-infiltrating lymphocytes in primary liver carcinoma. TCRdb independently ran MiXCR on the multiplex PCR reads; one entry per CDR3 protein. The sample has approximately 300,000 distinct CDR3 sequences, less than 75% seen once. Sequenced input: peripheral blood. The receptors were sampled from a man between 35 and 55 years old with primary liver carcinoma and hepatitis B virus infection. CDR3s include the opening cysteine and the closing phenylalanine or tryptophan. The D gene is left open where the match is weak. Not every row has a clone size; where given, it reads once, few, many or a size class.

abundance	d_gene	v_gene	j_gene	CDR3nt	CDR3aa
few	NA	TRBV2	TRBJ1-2	TGTGCCAGCAGGGACGGCAACTATGGCTACACCTTC	CASRDGNYGYTF
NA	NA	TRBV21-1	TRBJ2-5	TGTGCCAGCGCCCGGGGGGACAGCCAAGAGACCCAGTACTTC	CASARGDSQETQYF
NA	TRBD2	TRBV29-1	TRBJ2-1	TGCAGCTTTCCCCTAGCGGCTACCTACAATGAGCAGTTCTTC	CSFPLAATYNEQFF
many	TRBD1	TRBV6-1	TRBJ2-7	TGTGCCAGCAAATCCCTGGGACAGGGGGCAGGGGAGCAGTACTTC	CASKSLGQGAGEQYF
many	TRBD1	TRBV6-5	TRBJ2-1	TGTGCCAGCAGTCTACAGGGGTCCTACAATGAGCAGTTCTTC	CASSLQGSYNEQFF
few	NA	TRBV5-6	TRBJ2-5	TGTGCCAGCAGCTGGGGCCGTTTAGCCCAAGAGACCCAGTACTTC	CASSWGRLAQETQYF
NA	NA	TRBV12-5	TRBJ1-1	TGTGCTAGTGGTTTGGTACTCGGAACAGCGAACACTGAAGCTTTCTTT	CASGLVLGTANTEAFF
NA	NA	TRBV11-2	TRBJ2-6	TGTGCCAGCAGCTTAGATCGGGCAGGAGCCAACTTCCTGACTTTC	CASSLDRAGANFLTF
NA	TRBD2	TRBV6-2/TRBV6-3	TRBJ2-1	TGTGCCAGCAGGACGCCGGGACTAGCGGGAGCCAATGGGCAGTTCTTC	CASRTPGLAGANGQFF
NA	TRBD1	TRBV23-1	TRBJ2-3	TGCGCCAGCAGTCATCTTCGACTCACAGGGGATACGGAGTATTTT	CASSHLRLTGDTEYF
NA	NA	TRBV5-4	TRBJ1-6	TGTGCCAGCAGTTTGAGCTCCTATAATTCACCCCTCCACTTT	CASSLSSYNSPLHF
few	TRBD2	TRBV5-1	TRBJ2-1	TGCGCCAGCAGCTTGGCTAGCGGTAGGGATTCCTACGATGAGCAGTTCTTC	CASSLASGRDSYDEQFF
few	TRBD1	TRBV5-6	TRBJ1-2	TGTGCCAGCAGCTTAGTCGGCAGGGGGGACGGCTACACCTTC	CASSLVGRGDGYTF
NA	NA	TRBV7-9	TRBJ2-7	TGTGCCAGCAGCTGGGGCAGCAAGGGATACGAGCAGTACTTC	CASSWGSKGYEQYF
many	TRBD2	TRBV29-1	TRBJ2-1	TGCAGCGTTGCGCTAGCGGGATTATACAATGAGCAGTTCTTC	CSVALAGLYNEQFF
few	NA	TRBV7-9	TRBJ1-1	TGTGCCAGCAGCTTAGCGGGACGGTCCATGAACACTGAAGCTTTCTTT	CASSLAGRSMNTEAFF
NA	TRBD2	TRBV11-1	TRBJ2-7	TGTGCCAGCAGCTCAAGGGAGGGACTGGGAGACGAGCAGTACTTC	CASSSREGLGDEQYF
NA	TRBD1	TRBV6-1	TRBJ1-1	TGTGCCAGCAGCAGCCGCGGGACAGGGGGCGAGGAAGCTTTCTTT	CASSSRGTGGEEAFF
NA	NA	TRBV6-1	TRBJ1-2	TGTGCCAGCAGTGAGGACGGGTACTCCTATGGCTACACCTTC	CASSEDGYSYGYTF
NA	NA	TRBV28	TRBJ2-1	TGTGCCAGCAGCCCTACTAGGGGGAGGTACAATGAGCAGTCCTTC	CASSPTRGRYNEQSF
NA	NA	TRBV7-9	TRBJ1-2	TGTGCCAGCAGCCAGGGACTTGGCTATGAAGGCTACACCTTC	CASSQGLGYEGYTF
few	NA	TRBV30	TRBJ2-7	TGTGCCTGGAGTGCCAGCTCCTACGAGCAGTACTTC	CAWSASSYEQYF